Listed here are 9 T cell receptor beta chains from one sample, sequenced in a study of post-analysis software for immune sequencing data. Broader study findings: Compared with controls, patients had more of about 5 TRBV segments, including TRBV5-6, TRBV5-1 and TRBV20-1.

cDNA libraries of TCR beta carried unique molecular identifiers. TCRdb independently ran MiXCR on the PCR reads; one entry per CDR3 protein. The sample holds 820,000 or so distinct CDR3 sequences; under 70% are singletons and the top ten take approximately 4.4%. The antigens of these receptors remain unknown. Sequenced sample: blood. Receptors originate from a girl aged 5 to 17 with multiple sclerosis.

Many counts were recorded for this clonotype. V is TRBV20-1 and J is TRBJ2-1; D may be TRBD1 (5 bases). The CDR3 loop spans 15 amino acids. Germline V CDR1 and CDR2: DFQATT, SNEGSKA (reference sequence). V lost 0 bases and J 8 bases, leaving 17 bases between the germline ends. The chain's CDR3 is CSARDWGKGLDEQFF. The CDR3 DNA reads TGCAGTGCTAGAGATTGGGGTAAGGGGCTGGATGAGCAGTTCTTC.

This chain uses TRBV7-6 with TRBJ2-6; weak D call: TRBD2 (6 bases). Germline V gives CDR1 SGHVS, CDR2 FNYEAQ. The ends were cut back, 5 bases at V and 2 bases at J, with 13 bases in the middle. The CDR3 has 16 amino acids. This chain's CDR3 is CASSTPGETGANVLTF. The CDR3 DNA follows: TGTGCCAGCAGCACCCCGGGGGAAACTGGGGCCAACGTCCTGACTTTC.

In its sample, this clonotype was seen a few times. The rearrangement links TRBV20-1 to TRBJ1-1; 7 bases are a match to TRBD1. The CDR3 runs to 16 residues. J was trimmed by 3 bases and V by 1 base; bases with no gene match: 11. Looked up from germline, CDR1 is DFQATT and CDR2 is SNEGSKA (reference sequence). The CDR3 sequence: CSARGRGGLLDTEAFF. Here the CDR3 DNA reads TGCAGTGCTAGAGGCAGGGGGGGGCTCCTGGACACTGAAGCTTTCTTT.

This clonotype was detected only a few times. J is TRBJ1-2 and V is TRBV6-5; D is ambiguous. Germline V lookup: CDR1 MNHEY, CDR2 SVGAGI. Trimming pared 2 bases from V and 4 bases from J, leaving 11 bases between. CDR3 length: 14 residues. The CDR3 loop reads CASSYRFPFYGYTF. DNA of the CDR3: TGTGCCAGCAGTTACAGGTTTCCATTCTATGGCTACACCTTC.

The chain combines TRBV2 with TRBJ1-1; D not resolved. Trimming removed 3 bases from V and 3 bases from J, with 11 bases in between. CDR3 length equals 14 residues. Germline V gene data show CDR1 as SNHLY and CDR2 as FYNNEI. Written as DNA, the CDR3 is TGTGCCAGCAGTGAGTCTTCCCTGGACACTGAAGCTTTCTTT. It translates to CASSESSLDTEAFF.

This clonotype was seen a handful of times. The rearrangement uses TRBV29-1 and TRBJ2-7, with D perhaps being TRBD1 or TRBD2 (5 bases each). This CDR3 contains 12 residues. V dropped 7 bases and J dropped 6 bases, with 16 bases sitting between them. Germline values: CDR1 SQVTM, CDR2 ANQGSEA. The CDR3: CSAEVGAREQYF. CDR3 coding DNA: TGCAGCGCGGAGGTCGGGGCGCGCGAGCAGTACTTC.

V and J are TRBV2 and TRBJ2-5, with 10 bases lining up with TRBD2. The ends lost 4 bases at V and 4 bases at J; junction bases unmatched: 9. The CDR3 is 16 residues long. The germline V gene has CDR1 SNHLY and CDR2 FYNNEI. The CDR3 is CASSGASLAGRETQYF. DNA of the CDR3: TGTGCCAGCAGTGGAGCATCACTAGCGGGGAGAGAGACCCAGTACTTC.

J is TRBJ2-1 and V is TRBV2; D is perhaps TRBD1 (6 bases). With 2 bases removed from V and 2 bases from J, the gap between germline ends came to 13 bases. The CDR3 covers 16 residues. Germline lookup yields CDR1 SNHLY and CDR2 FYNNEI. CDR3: CASSESKQGPYNEQFF. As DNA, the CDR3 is TGTGCCAGCAGTGAATCTAAACAGGGCCCCTACAATGAGCAGTTCTTC.

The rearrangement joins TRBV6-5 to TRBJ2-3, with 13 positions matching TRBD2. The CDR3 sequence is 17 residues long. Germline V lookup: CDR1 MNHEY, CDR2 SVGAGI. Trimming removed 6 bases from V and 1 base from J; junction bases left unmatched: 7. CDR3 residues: CASSYGLAGVGTDTQYF. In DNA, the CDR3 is TGTGCCAGCAGCTACGGACTAGCGGGAGTTGGCACAGATACGCAGTATTTT.